These 25 T cell receptor beta chains were sequenced from one sample in a study of blood T cells in healthy people across ages. Using a J-beta primer mix together with a sample-barcoded 5' primer, a second PCR was run for roughly 7 to 12 cycles. TCRdb redid the calling of the 5' RACE reads with MiXCR, one entry per CDR3 protein. The sample has 700,000 to 950,000 distinct CDR3 sequences, 58% seen once. Sequenced material: blood. The receptors originated from a man aged 25 to 40 in good health.

The rearrangement joins TRBV20-1 to TRBJ2-5, with 12 positions matching TRBD1. V lost 2 bases to trimming and J lost 2 bases; unmatched junction nucleotides: 12. This CDR3 is built from 18 residues. Germline CDR1 and CDR2: DFQATT and SNEGSKA (reference sequence). As DNA, the CDR3 is TGCAGTGCTAGAAGGGACAGGGGGCTCCGACGAAGGCAAGAGACCCAGTACTTC. The encoded protein is CSARRDRGLRRRQETQYF.

This clonotype occurred many times. The chain uses TRBV12-3 or TRBV12-4 and TRBJ1-5, with D unclear. The germline V and J ends were trimmed by 6 bases and 4 bases, with 10 bases remaining between them. The CDR3 has 13 residues. The CDR3 nucleotides read TGTGCCAGCAGCTTGGGGTCTAATCAGCCCCAGCATTTT. This codes for CASSLGSNQPQHF.

Points on this clonotype: Its ends do not fully match the called genes, so a read error is possible. The chain has TRBV7-6 and TRBJ2-7, with D tentatively TRBD1 or TRBD2 (5 bases each). The CDR3 length is 14 residues. The germline CDR1 and CDR2 sequences are SGHVS and FNYEAQ. This CDR3 reads CANSLGELSYEQYF. CDR3 DNA sequence: TGTGCCAACAGCTTGGGGGAACTCTCCTACGAGCAGTACTTC. Variable domain in full (rest from reference TRBV7-6 and TRBJ2-7): GAGVSQSPRYKVTKRGQDVALRCDPISGHVSLYWYRQALGQGPEFLTYFNYEAQQDKSGLPNDRFSAERPEGSISTLTIQRTEQRDSAMYRCANSLGELSYEQYFGPGTRLTVT.

The chain carries TRBV6-6 and TRBJ2-5; D is undetermined. Germline values: CDR1 MNHNY, CDR2 SVGAGI (reference sequence). V was trimmed by 5 bases and J by 0 bases, leaving 19 bases between them. The CDR3 totals 17 residues. Here the CDR3 DNA reads TGTGCCAGCAGTCCGAAAAAGACTGAAGTGTACCAAGAGACCCAGTACTTC. It codes for CASSPKKTEVYQETQYF.

Turning to this clonotype: This may arise from a read error, as a much more abundant clone is one base away. The J gene is TRBJ2-3, the V gene TRBV27, with no clear D. The CDR3 is made up of 14 amino acids. Germline-derived CDR1 and CDR2 are MNHEY and SMNVEV (reference sequence). V lost 7 bases, J lost 0 bases, and 11 bases lay in between. The CDR3 is CASKLFASTDTQYF. In DNA, the CDR3 is TGTGCCAGCAAACTATTCGCTAGCACAGATACGCAGTATTTT.

This chain links TRBV12-3 or TRBV12-4 with TRBJ2-5; 7 nucleotides agree with TRBD1. This CDR3 comprises 15 residues. Germline trimming cut 5 bases from V and 7 bases from J; bases unmatched to any gene: 13. CDR3 protein: CASSPPGQSRGTQYF. The DNA of the CDR3 is TGTGCCAGCAGTCCCCCGGGACAGAGCCGGGGGACCCAGTACTTC.

The V call is TRBV28, the J call TRBJ2-1; D gene unclear. TRBJ2-7 matches the DNA end more closely, so the J call is doubtful. Germline values: CDR1 MDHEN, CDR2 SYDVKM. The CDR3 totals 15 residues. The CDR3 protein is CASSYVRRPYNEQYF. CDR3 bases: TGTGCCAGCAGTTACGTCCGACGGCCATACAATGAGCAGTACTTC.

This clonotype was detected only once. The rearrangement joins TRBV7-2 to TRBJ1-2; 7 positions agree with TRBD1. Germline CDR1 is SGHTA and CDR2 is FQGNSA. The CDR3 loop spans 14 amino acids. V gave up 8 bases and J gave up 4 bases; unmatched junction bases: 10. The CDR3 region has the DNA TGTGCCAGCGGAAACCGCAGGGACAGCTATGGCTACACCTTC. The encoded protein is CASGNRRDSYGYTF.

This clonotype appeared once. The V gene is TRBV20-1, the J gene TRBJ2-7; no clear D. V was clipped by 3 bases and J by 12 bases, with 15 bases between them. The CDR3 sequence is 11 residues long. Germline lookup yields CDR1 DFQATT and CDR2 SNEGSKA (reference sequence). In nucleotides, the CDR3 is TGCAGTGCTAGTACGGAGTGCTGGCGGTACTTC. It is translated as CSASTECWRYF.

CDR3: CSAYDRGNSPLHF. The DNA of the CDR3 is TGCAGTGCCTACGACAGGGGGAATTCACCCCTCCACTTT. The chain is built from TRBV20-1 and TRBJ1-6; the match to TRBD1 covers 9 bases. Germline-derived CDR1 and CDR2 are DFQATT and SNEGSKA (reference sequence). V was clipped by 6 bases and J by 7 bases; unmatched bases: 4. The CDR3 is 13 residues long.

This chain links TRBV20-1 with TRBJ1-1; TRBD1 might be the D (6 bases). Trimming took 6 bases from V and 3 from J, leaving 32 bases between them. This CDR3 is 19 amino acids long. Germline V gene lookup returns CDR1 DFQATT and CDR2 SNEGSKA (reference sequence). DNA for the CDR3: TGCAGTGCCCCTAACCATCAACAGGGTCAGTTTGAATGGGACACTGAAGCTTTCTTT. Its protein is CSAPNHQQGQFEWDTEAFF.

In this sample, this clonotype turned up a few times. The genes are TRBV29-1 and TRBJ1-2; 7 nucleotides agree with TRBD1. The trim removed 7 bases at V and 8 bases at J, leaving 4 bases unmatched. Germline V gene data show CDR1 as SQVTM and CDR2 as ANQGSEA. There are 10 residues in the CDR3. CDR3 DNA: TGCAGCGCCACAGGGGAAGGCTACACCTTC. The encoded protein is CSATGEGYTF.

This chain links TRBV7-9 with TRBJ2-1; 14 bases match TRBD2. CDR3 length: 17 amino acids. After removal of 5 bases from V and 7 bases from J, the junction contained 10 bases not matched to a gene. The germline gives CDR1 SEHNR, CDR2 FQNEAQ (reference sequence). This chain's CDR3 is CASSPTSGLAGVNEQFF. Here the CDR3 DNA reads TGTGCCAGCAGCCCCACTTCGGGACTAGCGGGAGTGAATGAGCAGTTCTTC.

This clonotype was detected a few times. The chain is built from TRBV3-1 and TRBJ2-3; D is perhaps TRBD1 (5 bases). Germline CDR1 and CDR2: LGHDT and YNNKEL (reference sequence). The CDR3 contains 16 residues. V lost 0 bases, J lost 7 bases, and 17 bases lay in between. Here the CDR3 DNA reads TGTGCCAGCAGCCAAGACTTCGACAGACCACAGAATACGCAGTATTTT. Its translation is CASSQDFDRPQNTQYF.

This clonotype was seen only a few times. The rearrangement joins TRBV4-3 to TRBJ1-2, with 7 bases that match TRBD1. Looked up from germline, CDR1 is LGHNA and CDR2 is YSLEER. The V and J ends lost 3 bases and 2 bases, in that order; junction bases with no gene match: 3. This CDR3 contains 14 residues. CDR3 residues: CASSHPGQNYGYTF. The CDR3 nucleotides read TGCGCCAGCAGCCATCCGGGACAGAACTATGGCTACACCTTC.

The gene calls are TRBV7-3 and TRBJ2-5; no firm D call. The length of the CDR3 is 15 residues. Germline loops: CDR1 SGHTA, CDR2 FQGTGA. With 0 bases removed from V and 11 bases from J, the gap between germline ends came to 19 bases. The CDR3 sequence: CASSLTGRAYNEQYF. CDR3 DNA: TGTGCCAGCAGCTTAACTGGGCGAGCCTACAATGAGCAGTACTTC.

The chain links TRBV25-1 to TRBJ2-7, with 8 bases matching TRBD2. Germline assignment: CDR1 MGHDK and CDR2 SYGVNS. J lost 2 bases, V lost 2 bases, and 5 bases had no gene match. This CDR3 has 15 residues. The DNA of the CDR3 is TGTGCCAGCAGTGAAGGGTTAGCGGGGACCTACGAGCAGTACTTC. Its protein is CASSEGLAGTYEQYF.

The chain uses TRBV25-1 and TRBJ2-7; D call uncertain. CDR1 and CDR2 (germline): MGHDK, SYGVNS. The CDR3 covers 11 residues. Trimming removed 4 bases at V and 6 bases at J, with 7 bases between. In nucleotides, the CDR3 is TGTGCCAGCAGTGCTACAGTCGAGCAGTACTTC. Translated: CASSATVEQYF.

The chain joins TRBV5-1 to TRBJ2-1, with TRBD2 matching 7 bases. J was trimmed by 7 bases and V by 0 bases; bases with no gene match: 10. The germline V gene has CDR1 SGHRS and CDR2 YFSETQ. There are 16 residues in the CDR3. The CDR3 DNA follows: TGCGCCAGCAGCTTGGCGGGTGGCGGGAGTCTTAATGAGCAGTTCTTC. Translation gives CASSLAGGGSLNEQFF.

The rearrangement joins TRBV7-2 to TRBJ1-5, with D uncertain. There are 15 residues in the CDR3. The germline CDR1 and CDR2 sequences are SGHTA and FQGNSA. Between the trimmed V and J ends, which lost 3 bases and 2 bases, there was a span of 11 bases. CDR3 sequence reads: CASSFGDSGNQPQHF. CDR3 DNA sequence: TGTGCCAGCAGCTTTGGTGATTCGGGCAATCAGCCCCAGCATTTT.

V gene TRBV7-9 combines with J gene TRBJ1-5, with 9 bases lining up with TRBD1. CDR3 length: 18 residues. Per germline, CDR1 SEHNR and CDR2 FQNEAQ (reference sequence). Trimming took 2 bases from V and 8 from J; bases not matched to a gene: 16. Written as DNA, the CDR3 is TGTGCCAGCAGCTTATTTCGGGGGGACAGGGTCGATCGTGAGCCCCAGCATTTT. This codes for CASSLFRGDRVDREPQHF.

V and J are TRBV10-3 and TRBJ2-5, with TRBD2 as a possible D gene (6 bases). V was trimmed by 2 bases and J by 1 base, leaving 20 bases between them. The length of the CDR3 is 18 residues. The germline V gene encodes CDR1 ENHRY and CDR2 SYGVKD. In DNA, the CDR3 is TGTGCCATCAGTGAGAACGGTTTTGCGGGGACCTTCCAAGAGACCCAGTACTTC. It yields the protein CAISENGFAGTFQETQYF.

This chain uses TRBV28 with TRBJ2-7, with unresolved D. Trimming took 6 bases from V and 7 from J, leaving 10 bases between them. CDR3 length: 11 amino acids. CDR1 and CDR2 from the germline V gene are MDHEN and SYDVKM. DNA of the CDR3: TGTGCCAGCAGCCCTAGTGTGGAGCAGTACTTC. Translated, it gives CASSPSVEQYF.

The chain couples TRBV7-2 to TRBJ2-3; D may be TRBD2 (6 bases). The V gene lost 5 bases and the J gene lost 1 base, with 10 bases spanning the gap. The CDR3 runs 14 residues. Per the germline V gene, CDR1 is SGHTA and CDR2 is FQGNSA. CDR3 amino acids: CASSPGTRTDTQYF. As DNA, the CDR3 is TGTGCCAGCAGCCCAGGGACTCGCACAGATACGCAGTATTTT.

The chain is built from TRBV11-2 and TRBJ2-3, with D hard to call. This CDR3 has 13 amino acids. V was cut by 3 bases and J by 5 bases, with 9 bases left in between. Per the germline V gene, CDR1 is SGHAT and CDR2 is FQNNGV. The CDR3 DNA reads as TGTGCCAGCAGCTTGGGAACAAAAGATACGCAGTATTTT. This codes for CASSLGTKDTQYF. The whole variable domain, filled in from reference TRBV11-2 and TRBJ2-3, reads EAGVAQSPRYKIIEKRQSVAFWCNPISGHATLYWYQQILGQGPKLLIQFQNNGVVDDSQLPKDRFSAERLKGVDSTLKIQPAKLEDSAVYLCASSLGTKDTQYFGPGTRLTVL.